The clone carrying this T cell receptor beta chain was counted a few times. Its antigen is unknown. Treatment described: roughly ten-day PBMC culture with coronavirus spike peptide pools or control peptides (ViraFEST assay). ViraFEST sequenced TCRs after peptide-pool expansion of antigen-specific T cells. The study sequenced cultured CD4+ T cell DNA using the Oncomine TCR Beta short-read assay. TCRdb recomputed calls from the PCR reads with MiXCR, one row per CDR3 protein. The data show some 10,000 distinct CDR3 sequences, about 28% seen once. This specimen comes from a study of vaccination and CD4 T cells after COVID-19. Overall study: Overlapping SARS-CoV-2, HCoV-NL63, HCoV-OC43 and HCoV-229E spike peptides stimulated the cells.

Study results and limitations: The appearance of a median about 88% of reactive clones in convalescent patients occurred only post-vaccination.

Germline CDR1 and CDR2: DFQATT and SNEGSKA (reference sequence). Trimming took 7 bases from V and 5 from J; bases not matched to a gene: 6. The CDR3 spans 13 residues. V usage is TRBV20-1 and J usage is TRBJ2-5; 11 nucleotides agree with TRBD2. Specimen: CD4+ T cells from blood, cultured in vitro. The clonotype comes from a human donor who had recovered from COVID-19. CDR3 amino acids: CSGSGGAMETQYF. The CDR3 bases are TGCAGTGGTAGCGGGGGGGCGATGGAGACCCAGTACTTC.